The 10 T cell receptor beta chains given below trace back to one sample, sequenced in a study of long-term antiretroviral therapy in people with HIV. Survey-level resolution applied to immunoSEQ assay v3.0. Produced via immunoSEQ multiplex PCR; TCRdb's table is partial and in-frame only. The table has roughly 35,000 clones, roughly 94% seen once. The input for sequencing was unsorted PBMCs, taken 5 to 5.5 years after starting antiretroviral therapy. The receptors derive from a woman aged 45-65 years with HIV.

The V call is TRBV9, the J call TRBJ1-1; D possibly corresponds to TRBD1 (6 bases). This CDR3 spans 15 amino acids. Germline lookup yields CDR1 SGDLS and CDR2 YYNGEE. V gave up 4 bases and J gave up 1 base, with 14 bases separating them. CDR3 loop: CASSPTWTENTEAFF. DNA of the CDR3: TGTGCCAGCAGCCCGACCTGGACAGAGAACACTGAAGCTTTCTTT.

The chain recombines TRBV7-9 with TRBJ1-4, with TRBD1 identical over 8 bases. The CDR3 is 15 residues long. V was pared by 1 base and J by 3 bases, with 1 base of the junction left unmatched. Germline CDR1 reads SEHNR; CDR2 reads FQNEAQ (reference sequence). The chain's CDR3 is CASSLEQGANEKLFF. The CDR3 DNA reads as TGTGCCAGCAGCTTAGAACAGGGGGCTAATGAAAAACTGTTTTTT.

The rearrangement joins TRBV7-9 to TRBJ1-5; D not certain. Germline CDR1 and CDR2: SEHNR and FQNEAQ (reference sequence). The CDR3 contains 17 residues. V was pared by 1 base and J by 4 bases, with 17 bases between. In nucleotides, the CDR3 is TGTGCCAGCAGCTTAGTAGTGTACGCCGAGACTAATCAGCCCCAGCATTTT. It specifies CASSLVVYAETNQPQHF.

CDR3 protein: CASSGIGTGRVDNEKLFF. The CDR3 DNA reads TGTGCCAGCAGTGGAATCGGGACGGGGAGGGTTGATAATGAAAAACTGTTTTTT. The rearrangement links TRBV25-1 to TRBJ1-4; possibly TRBD1 for D (5 bases). Between the trimmed V and J ends, which lost 4 bases and 4 bases, there was a span of 22 bases. The CDR3 runs to 18 residues. From germline, CDR1 is MGHDK and CDR2 SYGVNS. Combining the CDR3 with reference TRBV25-1 and TRBJ1-4 gives the whole variable domain EADIYQTPRYLVIGTGKKITLECSQTMGHDKMYWYQQDPGMELHLIHYSYGVNSTEKGDLSSESTVSRIRTEHFPLTLESARPSHTSQYLCASSGIGTGRVDNEKLFFGSGTQLSVL.

V gene TRBV7-9 combines with J gene TRBJ2-3; TRBD1 aligns across 7 bases. V was clipped by 1 base and J by 0 bases; unmatched bases: 4. The CDR3 totals 16 residues. Germline V lookup: CDR1 SEHNR, CDR2 FQNEAQ (reference sequence). The CDR3 DNA sequence: TGTGCCAGCAGCTTAGGGACAGGCGTAAGCACAGATACGCAGTATTTT. Translated: CASSLGTGVSTDTQYF. Full variable domain (outside the CDR3, taken from reference TRBV7-9 and TRBJ2-3): DTGVSQNPRHKITKRGQNVTFRCDPISEHNRLYWYRQTLGQGPEFLTYFQNEAQLEKSRLLSDRFSAERPKGSFSTLEIQRTEQGDSAMYLCASSLGTGVSTDTQYFGPGTRLTVL.

The V gene is TRBV4-2, the J gene TRBJ2-5; TRBD2 agrees at 7 bases. J gave up 7 bases and V 0 bases, and 17 bases lay outside the gene matches. The length of the CDR3 is 18 residues. Germline loops: CDR1 LGHNA, CDR2 YNFKEQ. DNA for the CDR3: TGTGCCAGCAGCCAAGATGAGATTAGGCGGGGGACCGCGGGGACCCAGTACTTC. Its translation is CASSQDEIRRGTAGTQYF.

This clone has just a few counts. This chain connects TRBV7-6 to TRBJ2-1; 11 nucleotides agree with TRBD2. This CDR3 region has 18 residues. V lost 2 bases and J lost 9; bases outside the gene matches: 15. Germline V gene data show CDR1 as SGHVS and CDR2 as FNYEAQ. The CDR3 loop reads CASSLWPEGLAGGFEQFF. The CDR3 DNA sequence: TGTGCCAGCAGCTTATGGCCCGAGGGGCTAGCGGGGGGTTTTGAGCAGTTCTTC.

The DNA of the CDR3 is TGCGCCAGCAGCCAATGGCAGAATCAGCCCCAGCATTTT. Translated, it gives CASSQWQNQPQHF. V usage is TRBV4-3 and J usage is TRBJ1-5; unclear D gene. This CDR3 has 13 residues. Deletions cut 2 bases from V and 4 bases from J, with 6 bases between. In germline, CDR1 is LGHNA, CDR2 YSLEER.

The chain couples TRBV9 to TRBJ2-7; unclear D gene. V was cut by 0 bases and J by 2 bases, with 9 bases left in between. The germline CDR1 and CDR2 sequences are SGDLS and YYNGEE. The CDR3 spans 14 residues. This CDR3 is CASSVAQDPYEQYF. CDR3 coding DNA: TGTGCCAGCAGCGTAGCGCAGGACCCCTACGAGCAGTACTTC.

The chain uses TRBV7-9 and TRBJ1-1; a possible D gene is TRBD1 (6 bases). CDR3 size: 12 residues. Trimming took 3 bases from V and 7 from J, leaving 9 bases between them. Germline V lookup: CDR1 SEHNR, CDR2 FQNEAQ (reference sequence). CDR3 sequence: CASSFGQIEAFF. In DNA form, the CDR3 reads TGTGCCAGCAGCTTTGGACAGATTGAAGCTTTCTTT.